A single sample is the source of the 3 T cell receptor beta chains below, sequenced in a study of OX40 agonist ivuxolimab in advanced cancers. Repertoires were generated with immunoSEQ multiplex PCR, while TCRdb's copy carries only in-frame clones and drops some. This sample has around 72,000 clones; about 85% occur once, and the top ten carry roughly 15%. The sample in question was CD4+ or CD8+ T cells sorted from blood, obtained in a trial of the OX40 agonist ivuxolimab. The receptors were gathered from an adult with an advanced solid tumor such as melanoma, head and neck, liver or kidney cancer.

The J gene is TRBJ2-2, the V gene TRBV19; 8 bases fit TRBD2. The V segment lost 2 bases and the J segment 4 bases; nucleotides outside the gene matches: 15. Germline CDR1 reads LNHDA; CDR2 reads SQIVND (reference sequence). The CDR3 has 19 residues. CDR3 coding DNA: TGTGCCAGTAGTATAAGGGCTAGATCTATAGCGGGATCCACCGGGGAGCTGTTTTTT. Protein product: CASSIRARSIAGSTGELFF.

This chain links TRBV10-2 with TRBJ2-1; TRBD2 matches at 8 bases. V shed 1 base and J 7 bases; nucleotides not matched to a gene: 3. The CDR3 has 14 amino acids. Germline lookup yields CDR1 WSHSY and CDR2 SAAADI. The DNA of the CDR3 is TGCGCCAGCAGTGAGTTAGCGGGATGGAATGAGCAGTTCTTC. Its protein is CASSELAGWNEQFF.

V gene TRBV28 combines with J gene TRBJ2-1, with a tentative D call TRBD2 (6 bases). The CDR3 length is 17 residues. Germline V gene data show CDR1 as MDHEN and CDR2 as SYDVKM. Trimming left V 2 bases short and J 3 bases short, with 17 bases between. CDR3 sequence reads: CASSLPGRGSHYNEQFF. The DNA for the CDR3 is TGTGCCAGCAGTTTACCGGGCCGGGGGTCACACTACAATGAGCAGTTCTTC. The whole variable domain, filled in from reference TRBV28 and TRBJ2-1, reads DVKVTQSSRYLVKRTGEKVFLECVQDMDHENMFWYRQDPGLGLRLIYFSYDVKMKEKGDIPEGYSVSREKKERFSLILESASTNQTSMYLCASSLPGRGSHYNEQFFGPGTRLTVL.